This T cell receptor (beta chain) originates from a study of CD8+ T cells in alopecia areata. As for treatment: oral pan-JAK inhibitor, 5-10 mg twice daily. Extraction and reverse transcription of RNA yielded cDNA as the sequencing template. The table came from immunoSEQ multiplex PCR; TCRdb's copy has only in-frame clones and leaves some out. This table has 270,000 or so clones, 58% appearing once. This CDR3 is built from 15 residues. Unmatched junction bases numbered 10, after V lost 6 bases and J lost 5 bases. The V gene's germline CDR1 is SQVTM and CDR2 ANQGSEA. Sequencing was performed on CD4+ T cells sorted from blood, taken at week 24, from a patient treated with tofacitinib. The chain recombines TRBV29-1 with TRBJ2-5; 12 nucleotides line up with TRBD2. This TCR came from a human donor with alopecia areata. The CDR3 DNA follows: TGCAGCGTGGACACTAGCGGGGGGAGGTGGGAGACCCAGTACTTC. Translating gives CSVDTSGGRWETQYF.